One sample yielded the 3 T cell receptor beta chains listed below, sequenced in a study of OX40 agonist ivuxolimab in advanced cancers. Some clones are missing from TCRdb's copy, which holds only in-frame ones; the method was immunoSEQ multiplex PCR. Altogether under 25,000 clones are present, approximately 87% being singletons, with the ten largest covering over 30%. Sequenced here: CD4+ or CD8+ T cells sorted from blood, sampled in a trial of the OX40 agonist ivuxolimab. The source is an adult with an advanced solid tumor such as melanoma, head and neck, liver or kidney cancer.

The chain joins TRBV9 to TRBJ2-3, with D possibly being TRBD1 or TRBD2 (5 bases each). This CDR3 has 15 residues. V lost 4 bases and J 2 bases, leaving 14 bases between the germline ends. CDR1 and CDR2 from the germline V gene are SGDLS and YYNGEE. CDR3 region: CASSFRGDLTDTQYF. CDR3 in DNA: TGTGCCAGCAGCTTCCGAGGGGACCTCACAGATACGCAGTATTTT.

V is TRBV5-1 and J is TRBJ2-7; D uncertain. Trimming pared 2 bases from V and 2 bases from J, leaving 8 bases between. CDR3 length: 13 residues. Germline lookup yields CDR1 SGHRS and CDR2 YFSETQ. The CDR3: CASSLGLTYEQYF. In nucleotides, the CDR3 is TGCGCCAGCAGCTTAGGGCTGACCTACGAGCAGTACTTC.

V usage is TRBV10-3 and J usage is TRBJ1-1; D might be TRBD1 (6 bases). Trimming removed 7 bases at V and 4 bases at J, with 13 bases between. The germline gives CDR1 ENHRY, CDR2 SYGVKD. The CDR3 extends over 13 amino acids. The CDR3 loop is CAINRAGGTEAFF. CDR3 DNA sequence: TGTGCCATCAACAGGGCTGGGGGCACTGAAGCTTTCTTT.